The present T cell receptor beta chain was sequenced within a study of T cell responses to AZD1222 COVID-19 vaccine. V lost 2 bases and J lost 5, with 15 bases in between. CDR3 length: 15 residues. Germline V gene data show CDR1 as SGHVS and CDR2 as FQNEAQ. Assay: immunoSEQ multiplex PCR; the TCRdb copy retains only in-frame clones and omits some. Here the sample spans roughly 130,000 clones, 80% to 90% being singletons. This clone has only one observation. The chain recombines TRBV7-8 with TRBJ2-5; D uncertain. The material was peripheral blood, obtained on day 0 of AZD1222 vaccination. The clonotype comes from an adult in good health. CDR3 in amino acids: CASSLIPIGWETQYF. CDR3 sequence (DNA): TGTGCCAGCAGCTTAATACCGATAGGGTGGGAGACCCAGTACTTC.